This T cell receptor (beta chain) was identified during a study of blood T cell repertoires in COVID-19. Looking at the study overall: Acute and convalescent COVID-19 samples came from the United States, Italy and Spain. PBMCs, B-cell-depleted T cells, or T cells were the source of the cDNA or gDNA that made up the material.

Original data processing: Reference gene primer amplification gave nucleated cell count estimates. Assay used: immunoSEQ multiplex PCR; TCRdb lists only in-frame clones, some missing. The DNA was the basis for D and trimming; V, J and clone size are from that table. The data show over 200,000 clones, roughly 87% seen once. The clonotype was recovered from a man younger than 40 who had recovered from COVID-19. The sequenced sample was PBMCs or T cells enriched from blood (not recorded which).

Written as DNA, the CDR3 is TGTGCCAGCAGCTTAGGCGCCGCGGGTGGATCACCCCTCCACTTT. Its translation is CASSLGAAGGSPLHF. This chain joins TRBV7-9 and TRBJ1-6; unclear D gene. The CDR3 has 15 residues. The germline V gene encodes CDR1 SEHNR and CDR2 FQNEAQ (reference sequence). Trimming cost V 1 base and J 10 bases, with 14 bases left between them.